This TCR beta chain was found in a study of cytomegalovirus exposure and HLA in healthy donors. Points on this clone: The antigen is not known.

The V segment lost 3 bases and the J segment 1 base; nucleotides outside the gene matches: 20. The CDR3 totals 21 residues. Germline V gene data show CDR1 as SGHRS and CDR2 as YFSETQ. Study-wide results and caveats: Cytomegalovirus status was reportedly diagnosed by the classifier with high specificity and sensitivity. HLA alleles showed associations with some 15,000 TCR beta sequences in a later analysis, at a 0.05 false discovery rate. Confirmation was obtained in vitro that a few CMV-associated chains are specific for CMV antigens.

The study ran its PCR with 60 Vbeta and 13 Jbeta primers. Per the study methods: Later, an analysis found about 80 million unique TCR beta chains, and about 10 million of these were shared. TCRdb's table, derived via immunoSEQ multiplex PCR, lists solely in-frame clones and lacks some. The V and J calls and the clone size are those of that table, but D and trimming were determined from the DNA. The sample consists of 100,000 to 150,000 clones, 79% of them appearing once. The material sequenced was PBMCs. The sequence came from a man aged 18 to 29 in good health and CMV-seronegative. The chain employs TRBV5-1 and TRBJ2-1; the match to TRBD2 covers 9 bases. The CDR3 DNA follows: TGCGCCAGCAGCTGGGTCTTGAGGCGGGAGGGCGCCGGTTGGTCCTACAATGAGCAGTTCTTC. Its translation is CASSWVLRREGAGWSYNEQFF.